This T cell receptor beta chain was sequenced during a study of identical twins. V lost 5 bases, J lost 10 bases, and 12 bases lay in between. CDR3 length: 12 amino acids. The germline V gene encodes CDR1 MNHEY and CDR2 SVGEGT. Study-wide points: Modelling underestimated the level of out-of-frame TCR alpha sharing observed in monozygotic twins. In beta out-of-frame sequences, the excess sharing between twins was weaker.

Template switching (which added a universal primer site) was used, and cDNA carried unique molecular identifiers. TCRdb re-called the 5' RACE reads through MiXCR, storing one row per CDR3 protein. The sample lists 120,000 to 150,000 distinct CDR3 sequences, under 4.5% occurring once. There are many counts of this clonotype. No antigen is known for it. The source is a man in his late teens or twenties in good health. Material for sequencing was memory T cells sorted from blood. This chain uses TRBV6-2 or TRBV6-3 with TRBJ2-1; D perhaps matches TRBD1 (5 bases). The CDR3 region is CASSMLGVEQFF. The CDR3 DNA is TGTGCCAGCAGTATGCTAGGGGTCGAGCAGTTCTTC.